A selection of T cell receptor beta chains follows, all from one sample in a study of shared clonotypes between healthy human individuals. Here immunoSEQ multiplex PCR was the method, and the copy in TCRdb shows in-frame clones only, minus some. The table lists 1.4 million to 1.5 million clones, roughly 96% of them singletons. Sequenced input: naive CD4+ T cells sorted from blood. The receptors come from a young man in good health. The CDR3 runs from the conserved cysteine through the conserved F or W. D genes are given only for firm matches. Size values are once, few and many counts, or a class for expanded clones, and some rows have none.

.,.,TRBJ1-1,TRBV6-5,CASSYSDRLNTEAFF,TGTGCCAGCAGTTACTCGGACAGACTCAACACTGAAGCTTTCTTT
.,TRBD1,TRBJ2-4,TRBV10-3,CAISESSGTGGYSPKNIQYF,TGTGCCATCAGTGAGTCGTCCGGGACAGGGGGCTATAGTCCCAAAAACATTCAGTACTTC
.,.,TRBJ2-1,TRBV5-1,CASSLAEAGPHNEQFF,TGCGCCAGCAGCTTGGCCGAGGCAGGTCCCCACAATGAGCAGTTCTTC
.,.,TRBJ1-1,TRBV5-5,CASSRIITGTGTEAFF,TGTGCCAGCAGCCGAATTATAACAGGGACTGGGACTGAAGCTTTCTTT
once,.,TRBJ2-7,TRBV7-9,CASSRDTSSYEQYF,TGTGCCAGCAGCCGGGACACTTCCTCCTACGAGCAGTACTTC
once,TRBD1,TRBJ1-5,TRBV30,CAWSVNRGLRRGPQHF,TGTGCCTGGAGTGTTAACAGGGGCTTAAGACGAGGGCCCCAGCATTTT
.,.,TRBJ2-2,TRBV5-4,CASSETRLSGGELFF,TGTGCCAGCAGCGAAACCAGGCTTTCGGGAGGGGAGCTGTTTTTT
.,.,TRBJ1-3,TRBV28,CASTPTTVSGNTIYF,TGTGCCAGCACTCCTACTACGGTCTCTGGAAACACCATATATTTT
few,.,TRBJ1-2,TRBV5-1,CASSLGQLNYGYTF,TGCGCCAGCAGCTTGGGGCAGCTGAACTATGGCTACACCTTC
.,TRBD1,TRBJ1-1,TRBV29-1,CSVFTGERAEAFF,TGCAGCGTTTTCACAGGGGAGAGGGCTGAAGCTTTCTTT
.,.,TRBJ2-7,TRBV14,CASSQATVSYEQYF,TGTGCCAGCAGCCAAGCGACAGTTTCCTACGAGCAGTACTTC
.,.,TRBJ2-1,TRBV28,CASSLFQFQSSYNEQFF,TGTGCCAGCAGTTTATTTCAATTTCAGAGCTCCTACAATGAGCAGTTCTTC
.,.,TRBJ1-2,TRBV2,CASSRQINYGYTF,TGTGCCAGCAGTAGACAGATAAACTATGGCTACACCTTC
.,.,TRBJ2-5,TRBV7-6,CASSHRQQIRETQYF,TGTGCCAGCAGCCATCGACAGCAAATACGGGAGACCCAGTACTTC
.,.,TRBJ1-1,TRBV5-4,CASSKDTEAFF,TGTGCCAGCAGCAAGGACACTGAAGCTTTCTTT
once,.,TRBJ1-5,TRBV28,CASSDRRWGKYSNQPQHF,TGTGCCAGCAGTGACCGCAGGTGGGGAAAATATAGCAATCAGCCCCAGCATTTT